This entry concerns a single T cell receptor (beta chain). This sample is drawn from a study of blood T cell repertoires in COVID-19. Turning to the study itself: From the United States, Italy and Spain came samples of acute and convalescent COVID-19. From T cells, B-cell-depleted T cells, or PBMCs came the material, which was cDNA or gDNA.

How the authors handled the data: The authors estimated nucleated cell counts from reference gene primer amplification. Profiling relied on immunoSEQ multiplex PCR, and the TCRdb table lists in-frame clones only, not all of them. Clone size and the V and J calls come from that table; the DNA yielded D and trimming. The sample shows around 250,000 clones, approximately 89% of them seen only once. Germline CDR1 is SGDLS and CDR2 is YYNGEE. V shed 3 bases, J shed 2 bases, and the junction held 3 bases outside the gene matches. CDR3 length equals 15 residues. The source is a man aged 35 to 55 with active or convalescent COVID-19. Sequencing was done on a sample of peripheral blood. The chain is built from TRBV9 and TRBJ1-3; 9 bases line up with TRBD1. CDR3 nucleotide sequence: TGTGCCAGCAGCGCACAGGGGGCCCCTGGAAACACCATATATTTT. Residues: CASSAQGAPGNTIYF.